These T cell receptor beta chains were read from a single sample in a study of response to subunit inactivated influenza vaccine. One entry per CDR3 protein results from TCRdb running MiXCR on the RT-PCR reads. Of 650,000 to 800,000 distinct CDR3 sequences in the sample, around 14% are singletons; the top ten hold 5.5% to 7%. Material: PBMCs from blood, obtained 14 days before vaccination. The receptors come from a man aged 45 to 65 who received an inactivated influenza vaccine. Both conserved end residues are part of each CDR3. The D gene is left open where the match is weak.

>NA|TRBV18|TRBJ2-1
CASSLTTEPNEQFF
>NA|TRBV29-1|TRBJ2-3
CSTRTVLADTQYF
>NA|TRBV5-1|TRBJ2-5
CASSGHTGWQETQYF
>TRBD1|TRBV7-2|TRBJ2-5
CASSPTGQGARETQYF
>TRBD1|TRBV15|TRBJ2-2
CSTSRPSWTGVEGTGELFF
>NA|TRBV5-4|TRBJ2-5
CASSLVVQETQYF
>TRBD2|TRBV7-9|TRBJ2-7
CASSLERLAGSEQYF
>TRBD2|TRBV28|TRBJ2-5
CASSLPAGRRETQYF
>TRBD2|TRBV5-1|TRBJ2-3
CASSLSTRGGRTDTQYF
>NA|TRBV6-1|TRBJ2-3
CASSQNGLLTDTQYF
>TRBD2|TRBV4-3|TRBJ2-1
CASSQHYSGSDNEQFF
>TRBD1|TRBV7-8|TRBJ2-1
CASSLRLKTGGDEQFF
>TRBD1|TRBV4-2|TRBJ1-2
CASSHPLQGARGYTF
>NA|TRBV21-1|TRBJ1-1
CASSIHRGRGFRKYNTEAFF
>TRBD1|TRBV4-1|TRBJ2-3
CASSQHRDRGFSDTQYF
>TRBD2|TRBV10-3|TRBJ2-1
CAISRREFDEQFF
>NA|TRBV30|TRBJ2-2
CAWSPTRTGELFF
>TRBD2|TRBV10-3|TRBJ2-3
CATTAGTTDTQYF
>NA|TRBV12-3/TRBV12-4|TRBJ2-3
CASSRGLEGPRNTQYF
>NA|TRBV7-2|TRBJ2-5
CASSDPGGTQYF
>TRBD2|TRBV27|TRBJ2-1
CASLPGTSGYNEQFF
>NA|TRBV7-8|TRBJ2-7
CASSFSDSHQAEQYF
>TRBD1|TRBV5-1|TRBJ1-2
CASSMGQGDYGYTF
>NA|TRBV4-1|TRBJ2-6
CASSQGYTSGANVLTF
>NA|TRBV2|TRBJ1-1
CASNPEQVWGTEAFF
>NA|TRBV7-2|TRBJ2-7
CASSLAGAGGRYEQYF
>NA|TRBV4-3|TRBJ2-7
CASSQAVGQSYEQYF
>TRBD2|TRBV6-2/TRBV6-3|TRBJ2-4
CASSTGTSVAKNIQYF
>NA|TRBV24-1|TRBJ2-1
CAISAPGTSYNEQFF
>NA|TRBV29-1|TRBJ2-1
CSAKTGADRNEQFF
>TRBD1|TRBV5-6|TRBJ2-1
CASSYPDRGIYNEQFF
>NA|TRBV25-1|TRBJ2-5
CAQARVQETQYF
>TRBD1|TRBV12-3/TRBV12-4|TRBJ1-1
CASSFGDRENTEAFF
>NA|TRBV7-9|TRBJ1-4
CASSTGPPTTNEKLFF
>TRBD2|TRBV5-1|TRBJ2-2
CASSRLSGTSGSNTGELFF
>TRBD2|TRBV11-2|TRBJ2-7
CASSRLAGEGEQYF
>NA|TRBV10-3|TRBJ1-1
CAISESGVSNTEAFF
>TRBD1|TRBV14|TRBJ2-1
CASSQDAGTAYNEQFF
>TRBD1|TRBV6-4|TRBJ2-1
CASSAREGTGSDNEQFF
>NA|TRBV24-1|TRBJ2-5
CATSATAQETQYF
>NA|TRBV4-2|TRBJ2-6
CASSQEFRSSGANVLTF
>TRBD2|TRBV15|TRBJ2-5
CATSNDGTSGYTLKRKTQYF